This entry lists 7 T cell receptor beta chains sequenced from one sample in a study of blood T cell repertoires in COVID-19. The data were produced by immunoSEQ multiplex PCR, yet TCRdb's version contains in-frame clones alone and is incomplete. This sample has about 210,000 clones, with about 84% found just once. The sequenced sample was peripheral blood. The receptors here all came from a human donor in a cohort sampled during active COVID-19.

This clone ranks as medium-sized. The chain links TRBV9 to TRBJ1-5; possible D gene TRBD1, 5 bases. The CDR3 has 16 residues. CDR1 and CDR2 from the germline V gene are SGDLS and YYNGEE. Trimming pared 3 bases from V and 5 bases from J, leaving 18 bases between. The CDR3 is CASSANVDPRDQPQHF. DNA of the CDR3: TGTGCCAGCAGCGCCAATGTAGACCCCAGGGATCAGCCCCAGCATTTT. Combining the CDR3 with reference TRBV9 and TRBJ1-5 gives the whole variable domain DSGVTQTPKHLITATGQRVTLRCSPRSGDLSVYWYQQSLDQGLQFLIQYYNGEERAKGNILERFSAQQFPDLHSELNLSSLELGDSALYFCASSANVDPRDQPQHFGDGTRLSIL.

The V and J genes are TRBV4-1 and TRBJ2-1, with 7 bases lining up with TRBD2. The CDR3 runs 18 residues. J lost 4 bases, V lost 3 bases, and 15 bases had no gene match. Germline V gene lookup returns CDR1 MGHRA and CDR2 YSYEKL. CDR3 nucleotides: TGCGCCAGCAGCCAGACCATCGGACTAGAAATTAGGTACAATGAGCAGTTCTTC. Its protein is CASSQTIGLEIRYNEQFF.

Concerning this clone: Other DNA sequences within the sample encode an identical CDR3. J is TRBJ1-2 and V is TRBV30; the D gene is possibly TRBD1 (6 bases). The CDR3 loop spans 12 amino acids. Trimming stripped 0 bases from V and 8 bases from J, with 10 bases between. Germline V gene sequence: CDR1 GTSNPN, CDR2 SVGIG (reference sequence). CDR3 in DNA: TGTGCCTGGAGTGTATACAGGGAAGGCTACACCTTC. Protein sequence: CAWSVYREGYTF.

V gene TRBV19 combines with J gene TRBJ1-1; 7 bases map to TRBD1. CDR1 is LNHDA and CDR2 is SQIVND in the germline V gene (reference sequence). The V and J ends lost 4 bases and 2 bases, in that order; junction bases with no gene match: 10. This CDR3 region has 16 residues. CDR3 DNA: TGTGCCAGTAGTACTACCAAGGGGGCAGCCAACACTGAAGCTTTCTTT. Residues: CASSTTKGAANTEAFF.

The CDR3 sequence: CASSSGGKTEAFF. The CDR3 region has the DNA TGTGCCAGCAGTTCCGGGGGTAAGACTGAAGCTTTCTTT. The chain employs TRBV2 and TRBJ1-1, with a weak D call TRBD1 (5 bases). This CDR3 contains 13 residues. CDR1 SNHLY and CDR2 FYNNEI come from the germline V gene. V was cut by 5 bases and J by 5 bases, with 12 bases left in between.

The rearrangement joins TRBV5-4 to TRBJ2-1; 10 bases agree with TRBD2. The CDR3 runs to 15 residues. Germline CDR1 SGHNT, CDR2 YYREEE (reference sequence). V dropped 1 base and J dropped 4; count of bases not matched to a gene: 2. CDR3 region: CASSLKAGGYNEQFF. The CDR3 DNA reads TGTGCCAGCAGCTTGAAAGCGGGGGGGTACAATGAGCAGTTCTTC.

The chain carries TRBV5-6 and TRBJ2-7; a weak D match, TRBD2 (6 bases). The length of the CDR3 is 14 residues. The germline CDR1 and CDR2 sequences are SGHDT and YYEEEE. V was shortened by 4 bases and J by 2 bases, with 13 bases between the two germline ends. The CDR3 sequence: CASSPTSITYEQYF. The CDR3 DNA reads TGTGCCAGCAGCCCTACTAGCATAACCTACGAGCAGTACTTC.